The 31 T cell receptor beta chains below come from one sample, sequenced in a study of blood T cell repertoires in COVID-19. Some clones are missing from TCRdb's copy, which holds only in-frame ones; the method was immunoSEQ multiplex PCR. This sample has 350,000 to 400,000 clones, with about 90% found just once. Sequencing was carried out using PBMCs or T cells enriched from blood (not recorded which). Source of these receptors: a man aged 35 to 55 in a cohort exposed to, infected with or recovered from COVID-19 (not recorded which).

The V call is TRBV30, the J call TRBJ2-3, with TRBD1 as a possible D gene (6 bases). The V and J ends lost 2 bases and 2 bases respectively, with 11 bases between them. This CDR3 has 14 amino acids. The germline gives CDR1 GTSNPN, CDR2 SVGIG (reference sequence). The CDR3 loop reads CAWSRGGITDTQYF. CDR3 in DNA: TGTGCCTGGAGTAGAGGGGGTATCACAGATACGCAGTATTTT.

The chain has TRBV20-1 and TRBJ1-5, with D perhaps TRBD1 (6 bases). Trimming stripped 6 bases from V and 0 bases from J, with 12 bases between. The CDR3 loop spans 14 amino acids. CDR1 is DFQATT, CDR2 SNEGSKA, per germline (reference sequence). The DNA of the CDR3 is TGCAGTGCCAGTGGGACATTTAGCAATCAGCCCCAGCATTTT. Amino acid sequence: CSASGTFSNQPQHF.

The genes are TRBV28 and TRBJ2-1; a possible D gene is TRBD1 (6 bases). V lost 5 bases, J lost 14 bases, and 13 bases lay in between. The CDR3 is 11 amino acids. The germline gives CDR1 MDHEN, CDR2 SYDVKM. CDR3 nucleotides: TGTGCCAGCAGTAAAAGGACAGATAAGTTCTTC. It translates to CASSKRTDKFF.

The chain joins TRBV7-9 to TRBJ2-2; 16 nucleotides match TRBD2. V was clipped by 6 bases and J by 7 bases; unmatched bases: 14. This CDR3 contains 19 residues. Germline CDR1 is SEHNR and CDR2 is FQNEAQ (reference sequence). The CDR3 coding sequence is TGTGCCAGCAGAGCCTTTAAGGGACTAGCGGGAGGGCCCGGCGGGGAGCTGTTTTTT. Residues: CASRAFKGLAGGPGGELFF.

The chain uses TRBV9 and TRBJ2-3, with D tentatively TRBD2 (5 bases). Germline lookup yields CDR1 SGDLS and CDR2 YYNGEE. Trimming removed 5 bases from V and 0 bases from J, with 10 bases in between. This CDR3 contains 14 residues. The CDR3 sequence is CASSIASSTDTQYF. The CDR3 DNA reads as TGTGCCAGCAGTATAGCGTCTAGCACAGATACGCAGTATTTT.

This rearrangement joins TRBV30 to TRBJ2-7, with TRBD2 matching 14 bases. The J segment lost 12 bases and the V segment lost 4 bases, leaving 11 bases of the junction unmatched. The CDR3 sequence is 14 residues long. In germline, CDR1 is GTSNPN, CDR2 SVGIG (reference sequence). CDR3 region: CAWIGGGLAGEMYF. CDR3 DNA sequence: TGTGCCTGGATAGGGGGGGGACTAGCGGGAGAGATGTACTTC. The whole variable domain, filled in from reference TRBV30 and TRBJ2-7, reads SQTIHQWPATLVQPVGSPLSLECTVEGTSNPNLYWYRQAAGRGLQLLFYSVGIGQISSEVPQNLSASRPQDRQFILSSKKLLLSDSGFYLCAWIGGGLAGEMYFGPGTRLTVT.

V and J are TRBV10-2 and TRBJ2-3; TRBD2 might be the D (5 bases). This CDR3 contains 14 residues. Trimming pared 2 bases from V and 2 bases from J, leaving 8 bases between. CDR1 WSHSY and CDR2 SAAADI come from the germline V gene. CDR3 loop: CASSERGSTDTQYF. The CDR3, as DNA: TGCGCCAGCAGTGAGCGGGGTTCCACAGATACGCAGTATTTT.

The V gene is TRBV11-2, the J gene TRBJ2-7; a weak D match, TRBD1 (6 bases). V was trimmed by 4 bases and J by 3 bases, leaving 16 bases between them. The CDR3 is 15 amino acids. Germline assignment: CDR1 SGHAT and CDR2 FQNNGV. The CDR3 DNA reads TGTGCCAGCAGCTCCACCCCAGGGGCGCGCTACGAGCAGTACTTC. Its translation: CASSSTPGARYEQYF. The full variable domain, rest sourced from reference TRBV11-2 and TRBJ2-7, is EAGVAQSPRYKIIEKRQSVAFWCNPISGHATLYWYQQILGQGPKLLIQFQNNGVVDDSQLPKDRFSAERLKGVDSTLKIQPAKLEDSAVYLCASSSTPGARYEQYFGPGTRLTVT.

The rearrangement joins TRBV10-2 to TRBJ1-2, with no clear D. V lost 7 bases to trimming and J lost 4 bases, with 19 bases between them. The CDR3 has 15 residues. From germline, CDR1 is WSHSY and CDR2 SAAADI. Here the CDR3 DNA reads TGCGCCAGCAAGGTCGGGATCGCTCACATCTATGGCTACACCTTC. It codes for CASKVGIAHIYGYTF.

The chain links TRBV6-1 to TRBJ2-7; the match to TRBD2 covers 10 bases. Per the germline V gene, CDR1 is MNHNS and CDR2 is SASEGT. The length of the CDR3 is 15 residues. The junction had 4 bases not matched to a gene; V was cut back by 5 bases and J by 0 bases. The CDR3 sequence: CASSWTSGSSYEQYF. In nucleotides, the CDR3 is TGTGCCAGCAGTTGGACTAGCGGAAGCTCCTACGAGCAGTACTTC.

The V gene is TRBV24-1, the J gene TRBJ1-3; tentative D call: TRBD1 (6 bases). Deletions cut 7 bases from V and 1 base from J, with 10 bases between. There are 14 residues in the CDR3. The germline gives CDR1 KGHDR, CDR2 SFDVKD. The CDR3 reads CATRSGESGNTIYF. CDR3 nucleotide sequence: TGTGCCACCAGATCAGGGGAATCTGGAAACACCATATATTTT.

This CDR3 reads CASSLERLAGLSNNEQFF. The CDR3 bases are TGTGCCAGCAGCTTAGAAAGACTAGCCGGTCTTAGCAACAATGAGCAGTTCTTC. This sequence joins TRBV7-8 and TRBJ2-1; 7 bases are shared with TRBD2. Germline CDR1 is SGHVS and CDR2 is FQNEAQ. J was trimmed by 5 bases and V by 1 base; bases with no gene match: 14. This CDR3 comprises 18 residues.

This chain joins TRBV10-3 and TRBJ1-4; 12 nucleotides agree with TRBD1. The CDR3 is 17 residues long. From germline, CDR1 is ENHRY and CDR2 SYGVKD. J was trimmed by 8 bases and V by 2 bases; bases with no gene match: 9. The CDR3 DNA is TGTGCCATCAGTGAGGGGACAGGGGGCGAGGCCTACGAAAAACTGTTTTTT. As protein: CAISEGTGGEAYEKLFF.

The chain joins TRBV18 to TRBJ2-2, with TRBD2 matching over 7 bases. CDR1 is KGHSH, CDR2 LQKENI, per germline. The CDR3 is 15 amino acids. The trim removed 2 bases at V and 2 bases at J, leaving 2 bases unmatched. The CDR3 is CASSPGTINTGELFF. The CDR3 coding sequence is TGTGCCAGCTCACCAGGGACTATTAACACCGGGGAGCTGTTTTTT. Drawing the rest from reference TRBV18 and TRBJ2-2, the complete variable domain is NAGVMQNPRHLVRRRGQEARLRCSPMKGHSHVYWYRQLPEEGLKFMVYLQKENIIDESGMPKERFSAEFPKEGPSILRIQQVVRGDSAAYFCASSPGTINTGELFFGEGSRLTVL.

The chain uses TRBV27 and TRBJ1-5; 8 bases are shared with TRBD1. This CDR3 comprises 13 residues. The junction had 3 bases not matched to a gene; V was cut back by 4 bases and J by 7 bases. Germline V gene lookup returns CDR1 MNHEY and CDR2 SMNVEV (reference sequence). The CDR3 sequence: CASSSTGVQPQHF. The CDR3, as DNA: TGTGCCAGCAGTTCGACAGGGGTCCAGCCCCAGCATTTT.

The count of this clone is one. The chain is built from TRBV3-1 (or the pseudogene TRBV3-2) and TRBJ2-3; the D is unclear. Germline V lookup: CDR1 LGHDT, CDR2 YNNKEL (reference sequence). Trimming shortened V by 0 bases and J by 3 bases, and 10 bases separated the two germline ends. The CDR3 extends over 15 amino acids. This chain's CDR3 is CASSQDLVRTDTQYF. The CDR3 region has the DNA TGTGCCAGCAGCCAAGACCTAGTTAGGACAGATACGCAGTATTTT.

The chain is built from TRBV18 and TRBJ2-1; perhaps TRBD1 as D (6 bases). CDR3 length: 15 amino acids. Germline V lookup: CDR1 KGHSH, CDR2 LQKENI. The ends were cut back, 5 bases at V and 8 bases at J, with 19 bases in the middle. For the CDR3, the DNA is TGTGCCAGCTCAAAATATAGCGCCCCAGGGGATGAGCAGTTCTTC. Protein product: CASSKYSAPGDEQFF.

As regards this clone: An end of the junction does not agree with germline; a read error may underlie this. V is TRBV27 and J is TRBJ1-5; D might be TRBD1 (5 bases). The CDR3 sequence is 18 residues long. Germline V gene sequence: CDR1 MNHEY, CDR2 SMNVEV (reference sequence). The CDR3 loop is CASSWGRDKQYSNQSQHF. DNA of the CDR3: TGTGCCAGCAGTTGGGGCAGGGATAAACAATATAGCAATCAGTCCCAGCATTTT.

V usage is TRBV7-8 and J usage is TRBJ2-7; D may be TRBD2 (6 bases). CDR3 length: 14 amino acids. V lost 9 bases and J lost 0, with 15 bases in between. Looked up from germline, CDR1 is SGHVS and CDR2 is FQNEAQ. For the CDR3, the DNA is TGTGCCAGTTTGGAGGGATCGAGCTCCTACGAGCAGTACTTC. Residues: CASLEGSSSYEQYF.

This rearrangement joins TRBV11-3 to TRBJ2-1, with 12 bases matching TRBD2. Per the germline V gene, CDR1 is SGHNT and CDR2 is YENEEA. This CDR3 comprises 18 residues. Germline trimming cut 1 base from V and 7 bases from J; bases unmatched to any gene: 11. The CDR3 protein is CASSLGTGTSGLGNEQFF. In DNA form, the CDR3 reads TGTGCCAGCAGCTTAGGAACCGGGACTAGCGGGTTAGGTAATGAGCAGTTCTTC.

V is TRBV30 and J is TRBJ2-3; D might be TRBD2 (5 bases). CDR3 length: 13 amino acids. V lost 6 bases, J lost 4 bases, and 14 bases lay in between. Germline assignment: CDR1 GTSNPN and CDR2 SVGIG (reference sequence). The CDR3 DNA follows: TGTGCCTGCGCGATCTCCGGGGCAGATACGCAGTATTTT. As protein: CACAISGADTQYF. The full variable domain, its missing parts supplied by reference TRBV30 and TRBJ2-3, is SQTIHQWPATLVQPVGSPLSLECTVEGTSNPNLYWYRQAAGRGLQLLFYSVGIGQISSEVPQNLSASRPQDRQFILSSKKLLLSDSGFYLCACAISGADTQYFGPGTRLTVL.

This chain connects TRBV18 to TRBJ2-7, with 11 bases lining up with TRBD2. V shed 3 bases, J shed 0 bases, and the junction held 13 bases outside the gene matches. Germline V gives CDR1 KGHSH, CDR2 LQKENI. CDR3 length: 19 residues. The chain's CDR3 is CASSPFSLAGAPSSYEQYF. The DNA for the CDR3 is TGTGCCAGCTCACCGTTCTCACTAGCGGGAGCCCCTAGCTCCTACGAGCAGTACTTC.

This clone occurred once. The rearrangement uses TRBV10-3 and TRBJ2-3; 7 nucleotides align to TRBD2. The CDR3 extends over 19 amino acids. Germline V gene sequence: CDR1 ENHRY, CDR2 SYGVKD. J lost 2 bases, V lost 11 bases, and 25 bases had no gene match. The CDR3 loop is CASYKSRGLSPGDTDTQYF. The CDR3 nucleotides are TGTGCCTCATACAAATCTCGGGGACTATCCCCCGGAGACACAGATACGCAGTATTTT.

CDR3 protein: CASSVRSSGSFTDTQYF. DNA for the CDR3: TGTGCCAGCAGCGTAAGGAGTAGCGGGAGTTTCACAGATACGCAGTATTTT. The chain carries TRBV9 and TRBJ2-3, with 9 bases that match TRBD2. This CDR3 has 17 residues. The J segment lost 2 bases and the V segment lost 1 base, leaving 8 bases of the junction unmatched. The germline CDR1 and CDR2 sequences are SGDLS and YYNGEE. Full variable domain (rest looked up from reference TRBV9 and TRBJ2-3): DSGVTQTPKHLITATGQRVTLRCSPRSGDLSVYWYQQSLDQGLQFLIQYYNGEERAKGNILERFSAQQFPDLHSELNLSSLELGDSALYFCASSVRSSGSFTDTQYFGPGTRLTVL.

Only one count was recorded for this clone. The genes are TRBV18 and TRBJ1-4; TRBD1 matches at 10 bases. The germline V gene encodes CDR1 KGHSH and CDR2 LQKENI. The CDR3 consists of 15 residues. Trimming took 5 bases from V and 5 from J; bases not matched to a gene: 5. CDR3 sequence: CASSRWDRGNEKLFF. DNA of the CDR3: TGTGCCAGCTCAAGATGGGACAGGGGCAATGAAAAACTGTTTTTT.

The CDR3 DNA is TGCGCCAGCAGCCTGCATAAACAGGGGGAAGCTTTCTTT. Translating it yields CASSLHKQGEAFF. The V call is TRBV4-1, the J call TRBJ1-1; 7 positions match TRBD1. The junction had 7 bases not matched to a gene; V was cut back by 4 bases and J by 8 bases. Germline assignment: CDR1 MGHRA and CDR2 YSYEKL. The CDR3 covers 13 residues.

The rearrangement links TRBV14 to TRBJ2-1, with D maybe TRBD2 (5 bases). Germline CDR1 is SGHDN and CDR2 is FVKESK. V lost 3 bases, J lost 0 bases, and 6 bases lay in between. CDR3 size: 14 residues. The CDR3 DNA is TGTGCCAGCAGCCAGGACTCCTCCTACAATGAGCAGTTCTTC. Protein product: CASSQDSSYNEQFF.

This clone has just a few counts. The V call is TRBV2, the J call TRBJ1-5, with D hard to call. V dropped 7 bases and J dropped 6 bases, with 13 bases sitting between them. CDR3 size: 13 residues. Germline CDR1 and CDR2: SNHLY and FYNNEI. The CDR3 is CASMREEGQPQHF. DNA for the CDR3: TGTGCCAGCATGAGGGAGGAAGGTCAGCCCCAGCATTTT.

The chain recombines TRBV18 with TRBJ1-2, with D possibly TRBD1 on 6 matching bases. CDR1 and CDR2 (germline): KGHSH, LQKENI. CDR3 length equals 13 residues. The V end was cut by 6 bases, the J end by 6 bases, with 14 bases between. The CDR3 region has the DNA TGTGCCAGCTCCCCAACAGGGATGGATGGCTACACCTTC. This gives the protein CASSPTGMDGYTF.

The chain is built from TRBV28 and TRBJ2-7; 10 bases align to TRBD2. Germline CDR1 and CDR2: MDHEN and SYDVKM. CDR3 size: 17 residues. V gave up 2 bases and J gave up 12 bases; unmatched junction bases: 19. CDR3 sequence: CASSLPPSAGGHSRGYF. In nucleotides, the CDR3 is TGTGCCAGCAGTTTACCCCCCTCAGCGGGAGGGCACTCAAGGGGGTACTTC.

This chain connects TRBV10-3 to TRBJ2-1, with 8 nucleotides matching TRBD1. CDR3 length equals 14 residues. Germline V gene data show CDR1 as ENHRY and CDR2 as SYGVKD. V lost 7 bases, J lost 8 bases, and 10 bases stayed unmatched. The CDR3 region is CAINSGTGRDEQFF. In DNA, the CDR3 is TGTGCCATCAACTCCGGGACAGGTAGGGATGAGCAGTTCTTC.